The 10 T cell receptor beta chains below were found in one sample sequenced in a study of vaccination and CD4 T cells after COVID-19. These TCRs are of unknown antigen specificity. As for treatment: roughly 10-day PBMC culture with coronavirus spike peptide pools or control peptides (ViraFEST assay). Sequencing of cultured CD4+ T cell DNA used the Oncomine TCR Beta short-read assay. MiXCR, applied by TCRdb to the PCR reads, yields one record per CDR3 protein. The sample shows some 17,000 distinct CDR3 sequences, around 59% of them seen only once. The source was CD4+ T cells from blood, cultured in vitro, collected after SARS-CoV-2 vaccination. The receptor source for this set is a human donor who had recovered from COVID-19.

This clonotype was counted between two and nine times. This chain connects TRBV20-1 to TRBJ1-2, with D perhaps TRBD1 (5 bases). Per the germline V gene, CDR1 is DFQATT and CDR2 is SNEGSKA (reference sequence). The CDR3 totals 13 residues. Trimming stripped 6 bases from V and 5 bases from J, with 16 bases between. The CDR3 DNA reads as TGCAGTGCAGAGGAGACGGGACTTTATGGCTACACCTTC. It encodes CSAEETGLYGYTF.

This clonotype occurred a few times. The genes are TRBV5-4 and TRBJ1-2; 8 bases map to TRBD1. V shed 4 bases, J shed 4 bases, and the junction held 3 bases outside the gene matches. This CDR3 has 13 amino acids. Germline CDR1 reads SGHNT; CDR2 reads YYREEE (reference sequence). The CDR3 bases are TGTGCCAGCAGCGACAGGGGCCCCTATGGCTACACCTTC. Amino acid sequence: CASSDRGPYGYTF.

V and J are TRBV6-1 and TRBJ1-3; no definite D call. The CDR3 consists of 14 residues. V was pared by 5 bases and J by 4 bases, with 12 bases between. CDR1 and CDR2 (germline): MNHNS, SASEGT. The CDR3 reads CASSLGPVGNTIYF. Here the CDR3 DNA reads TGTGCCAGCAGTCTCGGACCGGTGGGAAACACCATATATTTT.

The genes are TRBV7-2 and TRBJ1-5; weak D call: TRBD1 (5 bases). The length of the CDR3 is 15 residues. Per the germline V gene, CDR1 is SGHTA and CDR2 is FQGNSA. The germline V and J ends were trimmed by 3 bases and 0 bases, with 9 bases remaining between them. The DNA for the CDR3 is TGTGCCAGCAGCTTGGCAGGGAATAGCAATCAGCCCCAGCATTTT. This encodes CASSLAGNSNQPQHF.

This chain uses TRBV19 with TRBJ1-1; D not resolved. The CDR3 runs 13 residues. Germline CDR1 LNHDA, CDR2 SQIVND (reference sequence). Deletions cut 3 bases from V and 0 bases from J, with 5 bases between. CDR3 region: CASSISMNTEAFF. DNA for the CDR3: TGTGCCAGTAGTATTTCCATGAACACTGAAGCTTTCTTT.

The chain couples TRBV6-1 to TRBJ1-1; 8 bases are a match to TRBD1. CDR3 length equals 14 residues. V lost 6 bases to trimming and J lost 3 bases; unmatched junction nucleotides: 6. Germline assignment: CDR1 MNHNS and CDR2 SASEGT. In nucleotides, the CDR3 is TGTGCCAGCAGCTTGCAGGGGGCGCACACTGAAGCTTTCTTT. Its translation: CASSLQGAHTEAFF.

This clonotype showed up just a few times. This rearrangement joins TRBV11-2 to TRBJ2-5, with D tentatively TRBD1 (6 bases). Germline CDR1 reads SGHAT; CDR2 reads FQNNGV. This CDR3 has 14 amino acids. V lost 5 bases to trimming and J lost 5 bases, with 15 bases between them. In nucleotides, the CDR3 is TGTGCCAGCAGCCGAATACAGGGTTCGGAGACCCAGTACTTC. Translation gives CASSRIQGSETQYF.

The CDR3 spells CASSLRPGQATDTQYF. The CDR3 nucleotides read TGTGCCAGCAGCTTACGTCCGGGACAGGCAACAGATACGCAGTATTTT. This chain links TRBV7-3 with TRBJ2-3, with 8 bases aligning to TRBD1. The CDR3 has 16 amino acids. V dropped 2 bases and J dropped 3; count of bases not matched to a gene: 7. Germline-derived CDR1 and CDR2 are SGHTA and FQGTGA. Full variable domain (missing parts from reference TRBV7-3 and TRBJ2-3): GAGVSQTPSNKVTEKGKYVELRCDPISGHTALYWYRQSLGQGPEFLIYFQGTGAADDSGLPNDRFFAVRPEGSVSTLKIQRTERGDSAVYLCASSLRPGQATDTQYFGPGTRLTVL.

The V call is TRBV6-5, the J call TRBJ1-2, with TRBD1 identical over 11 bases. This CDR3 is built from 16 residues. Germline CDR1 MNHEY, CDR2 SVGAGI. V was pared by 2 bases and J by 4 bases, with 6 bases of the junction left unmatched. CDR3 DNA sequence: TGTGCCAGCAGTTACGGGGGACAGGGGGGATCCTATGGCTACACCTTC. Residues: CASSYGGQGGSYGYTF.

This chain connects TRBV28 to TRBJ1-1; tentative D call: TRBD1 (5 bases). There are 17 residues in the CDR3. Per the germline V gene, CDR1 is MDHEN and CDR2 is SYDVKM. Trimming removed 5 bases from V and 0 bases from J, with 19 bases in between. The DNA of the CDR3 is TGTGCCAGCAGTCGTTTGGGCGGGGCCCTGATGAACACTGAAGCTTTCTTT. Its translation: CASSRLGGALMNTEAFF.